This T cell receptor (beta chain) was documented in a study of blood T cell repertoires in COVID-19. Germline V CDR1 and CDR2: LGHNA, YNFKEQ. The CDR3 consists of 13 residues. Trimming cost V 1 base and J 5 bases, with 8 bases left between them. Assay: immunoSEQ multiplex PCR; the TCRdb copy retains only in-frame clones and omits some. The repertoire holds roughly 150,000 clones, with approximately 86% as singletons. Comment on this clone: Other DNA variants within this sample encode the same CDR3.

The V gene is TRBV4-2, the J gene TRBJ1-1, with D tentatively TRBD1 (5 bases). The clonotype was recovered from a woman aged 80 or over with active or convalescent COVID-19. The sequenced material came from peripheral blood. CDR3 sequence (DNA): TGTGCCAGCAGCCAAGTCGGGGGGACTGAAGCTTTCTTT. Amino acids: CASSQVGGTEAFF.